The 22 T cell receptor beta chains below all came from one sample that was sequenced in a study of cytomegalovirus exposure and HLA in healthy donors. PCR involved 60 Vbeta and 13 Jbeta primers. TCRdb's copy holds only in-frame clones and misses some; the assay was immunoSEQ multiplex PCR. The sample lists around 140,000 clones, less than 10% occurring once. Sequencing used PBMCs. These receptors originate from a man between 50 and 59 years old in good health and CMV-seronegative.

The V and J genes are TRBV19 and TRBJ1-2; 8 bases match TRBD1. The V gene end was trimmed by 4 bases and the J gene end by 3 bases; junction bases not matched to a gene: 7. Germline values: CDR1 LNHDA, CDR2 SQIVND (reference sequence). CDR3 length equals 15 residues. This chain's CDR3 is CASSKPGQGYYGYTF. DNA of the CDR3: TGTGCCAGTAGTAAACCAGGACAGGGTTACTATGGCTACACCTTC.

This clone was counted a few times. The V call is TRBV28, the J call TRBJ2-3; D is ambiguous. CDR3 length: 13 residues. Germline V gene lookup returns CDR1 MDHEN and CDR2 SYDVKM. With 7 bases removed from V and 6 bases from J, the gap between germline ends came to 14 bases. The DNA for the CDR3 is TGTGCCAGCAACCGCGTTGGTTTGGATACGCAGTATTTT. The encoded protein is CASNRVGLDTQYF.

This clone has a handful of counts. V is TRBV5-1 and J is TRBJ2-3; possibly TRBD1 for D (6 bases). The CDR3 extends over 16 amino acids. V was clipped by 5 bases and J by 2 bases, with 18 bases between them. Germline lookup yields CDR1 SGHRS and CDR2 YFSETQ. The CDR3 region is CASSLAQGPYTDTQYF. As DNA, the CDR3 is TGCGCCAGCAGTTTAGCACAGGGTCCATACACAGATACGCAGTATTTT.

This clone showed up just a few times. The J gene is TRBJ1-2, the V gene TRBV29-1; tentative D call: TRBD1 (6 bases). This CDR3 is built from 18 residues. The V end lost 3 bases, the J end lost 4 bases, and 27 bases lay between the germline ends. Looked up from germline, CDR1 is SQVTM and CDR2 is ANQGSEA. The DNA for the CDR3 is TGCAGCGTTGAGCTGGTGCGTTCCGAACAGGGTGTTATCTATGGCTACACCTTC. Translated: CSVELVRSEQGVIYGYTF.

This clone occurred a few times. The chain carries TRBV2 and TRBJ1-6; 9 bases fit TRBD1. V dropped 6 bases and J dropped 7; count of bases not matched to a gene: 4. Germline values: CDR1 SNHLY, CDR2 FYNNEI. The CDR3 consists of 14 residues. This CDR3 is CASRRQGVNSPLHF. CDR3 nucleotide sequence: TGTGCCAGCAGGCGACAGGGGGTAAATTCACCCCTCCACTTT.

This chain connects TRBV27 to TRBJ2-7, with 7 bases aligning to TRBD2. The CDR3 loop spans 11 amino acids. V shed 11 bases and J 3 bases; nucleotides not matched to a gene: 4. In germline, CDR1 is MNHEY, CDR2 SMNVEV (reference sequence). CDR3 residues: CAGRGIYEQYF. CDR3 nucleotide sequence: TGTGCCGGGCGGGGGATCTACGAGCAGTACTTC.

CDR3 nucleotide sequence: TGTGCCAGCAGCTTGGCCGGGGGGCGCCAGGAAAAACTGTTTTTT. This translates into CASSLAGGRQEKLFF. The chain joins TRBV5-6 to TRBJ1-4, with D possibly TRBD1 on 6 matching bases. V was trimmed by 0 bases and J by 8 bases, leaving 14 bases between them. In germline, CDR1 is SGHDT, CDR2 YYEEEE. The CDR3 is 15 residues long.

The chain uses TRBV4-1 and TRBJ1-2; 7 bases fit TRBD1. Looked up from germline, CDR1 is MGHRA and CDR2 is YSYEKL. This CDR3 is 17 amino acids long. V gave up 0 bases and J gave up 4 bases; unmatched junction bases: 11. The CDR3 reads CASSQESARQGGYGYTF. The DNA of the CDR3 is TGCGCCAGCAGCCAAGAAAGCGCGCGACAGGGAGGCTATGGCTACACCTTC.

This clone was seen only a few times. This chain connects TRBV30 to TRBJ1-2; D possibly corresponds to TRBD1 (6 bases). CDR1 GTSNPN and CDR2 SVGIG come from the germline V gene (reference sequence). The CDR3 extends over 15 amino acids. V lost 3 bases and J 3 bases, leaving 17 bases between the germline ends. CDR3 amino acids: CAWSAVGRGDYGYTF. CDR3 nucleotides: TGTGCCTGGAGCGCCGTAGGGAGGGGGGACTATGGCTACACCTTC.

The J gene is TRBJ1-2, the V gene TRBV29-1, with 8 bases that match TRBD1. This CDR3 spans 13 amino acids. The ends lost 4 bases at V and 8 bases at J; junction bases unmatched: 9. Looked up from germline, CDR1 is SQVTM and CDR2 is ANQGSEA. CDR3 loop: CSVAGGTGYGYTF. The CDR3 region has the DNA TGCAGCGTTGCGGGTGGGACAGGCTACGGCTACACCTTC.

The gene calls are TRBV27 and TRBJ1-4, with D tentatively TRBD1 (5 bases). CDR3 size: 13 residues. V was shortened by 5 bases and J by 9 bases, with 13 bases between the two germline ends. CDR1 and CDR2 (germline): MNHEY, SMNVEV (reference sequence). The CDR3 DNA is TGTGCCAGCAGTCAAACCTGGGGCCAAAAACTGTTTTTT. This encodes CASSQTWGQKLFF.

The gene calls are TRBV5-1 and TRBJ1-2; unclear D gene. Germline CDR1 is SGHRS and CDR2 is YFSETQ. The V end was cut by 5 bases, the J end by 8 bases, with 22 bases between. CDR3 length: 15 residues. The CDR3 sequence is CASRFDFRELGGYTF. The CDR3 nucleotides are TGCGCCAGCAGGTTCGACTTCCGGGAGCTCGGAGGCTACACCTTC.

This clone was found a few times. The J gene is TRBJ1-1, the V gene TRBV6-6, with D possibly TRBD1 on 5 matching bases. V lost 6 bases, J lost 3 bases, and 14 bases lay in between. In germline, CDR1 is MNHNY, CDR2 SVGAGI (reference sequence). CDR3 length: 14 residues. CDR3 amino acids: CASRGRVTDTEAFF. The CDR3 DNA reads TGTGCCAGCAGGGGCAGGGTGACCGACACTGAAGCTTTCTTT.

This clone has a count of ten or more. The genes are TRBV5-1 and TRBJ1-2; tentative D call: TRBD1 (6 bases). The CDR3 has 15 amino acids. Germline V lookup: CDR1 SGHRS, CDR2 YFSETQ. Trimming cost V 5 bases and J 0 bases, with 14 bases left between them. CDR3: CASRLRDTANYGYTF. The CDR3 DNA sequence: TGCGCCAGCAGGTTGCGGGACACCGCTAACTATGGCTACACCTTC.

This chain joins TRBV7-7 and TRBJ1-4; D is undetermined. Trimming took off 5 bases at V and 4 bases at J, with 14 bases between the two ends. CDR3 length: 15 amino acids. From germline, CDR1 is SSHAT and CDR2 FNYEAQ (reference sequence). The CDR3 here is CASSARSLGNEKLFF. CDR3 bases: TGTGCCAGCAGCGCTCGGTCCCTCGGTAATGAAAAACTGTTTTTT. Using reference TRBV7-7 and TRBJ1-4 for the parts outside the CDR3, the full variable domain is GAGVSQSPRYKVTKRGQDVTLRCDPISSHATLYWYQQALGQGPEFLTYFNYEAQPDKSGLPSDRFSAERPEGSISTLTIQRTEQRDSAMYRCASSARSLGNEKLFFGSGTQLSVL.

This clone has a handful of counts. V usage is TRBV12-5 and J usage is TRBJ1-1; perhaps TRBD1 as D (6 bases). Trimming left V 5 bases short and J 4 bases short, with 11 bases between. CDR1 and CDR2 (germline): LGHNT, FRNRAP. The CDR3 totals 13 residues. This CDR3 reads CASGKQGSTEAFF. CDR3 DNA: TGTGCTAGTGGTAAACAGGGCAGCACTGAAGCTTTCTTT.

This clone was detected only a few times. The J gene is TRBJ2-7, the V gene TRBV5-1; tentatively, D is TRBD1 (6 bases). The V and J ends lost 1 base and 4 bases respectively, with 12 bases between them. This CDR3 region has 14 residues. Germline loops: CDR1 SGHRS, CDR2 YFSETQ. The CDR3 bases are TGCGCCAGCAGCTTGTATTCCGGGACATACGAGCAGTACTTC. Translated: CASSLYSGTYEQYF.

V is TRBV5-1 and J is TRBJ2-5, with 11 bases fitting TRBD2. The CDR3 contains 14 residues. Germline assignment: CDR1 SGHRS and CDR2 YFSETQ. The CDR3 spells CATTSGNYQETQYF. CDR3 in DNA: TGCGCTACGACTAGCGGGAACTACCAAGAGACCCAGTACTTC.

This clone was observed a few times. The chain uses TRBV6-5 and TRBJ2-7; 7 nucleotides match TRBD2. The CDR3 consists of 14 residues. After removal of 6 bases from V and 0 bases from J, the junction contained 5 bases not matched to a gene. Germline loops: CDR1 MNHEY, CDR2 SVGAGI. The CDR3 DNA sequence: TGTGCCAGCAGCACCCGGGGGGACTCCTACGAGCAGTACTTC. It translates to CASSTRGDSYEQYF.

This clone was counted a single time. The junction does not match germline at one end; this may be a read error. CDR3 region: CASSRGGPTNPEAFF. As DNA, the CDR3 is TGTGCCAGCAGCCGAGGGGGCCCAACGAACCCTGAAGCTTTCTTT. The chain carries TRBV28 and TRBJ1-1; TRBD1 aligns across 7 bases. Germline CDR1 is MDHEN and CDR2 is SYDVKM. The CDR3 contains 15 residues.

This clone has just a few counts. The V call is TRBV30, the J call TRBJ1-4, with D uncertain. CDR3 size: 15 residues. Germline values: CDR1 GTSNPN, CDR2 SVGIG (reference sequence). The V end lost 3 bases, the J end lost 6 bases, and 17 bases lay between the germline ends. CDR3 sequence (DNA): TGTGCCTGGAGCCCGGGTGGAGGGAGAGATGAAAAACTGTTTTTT. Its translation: CAWSPGGGRDEKLFF.

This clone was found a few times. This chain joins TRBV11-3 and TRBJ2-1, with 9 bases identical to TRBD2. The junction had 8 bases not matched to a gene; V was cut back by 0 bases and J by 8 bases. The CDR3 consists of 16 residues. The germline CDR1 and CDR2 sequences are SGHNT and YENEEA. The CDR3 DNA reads TGTGCCAGCAGCTTAGATGGGCGGGGGGGCCGCGATGAGCAGTTCTTC. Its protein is CASSLDGRGGRDEQFF.